The clone carrying this TCR beta chain was seen a single time. The data were taken from a study of T cell changes during pregnancy in multiple sclerosis. The repertoire was sequenced with immunoSEQ multiplex PCR; TCRdb's copy has only in-frame clones and lacks some. Of approximately 31,000 clones listed, about 88% are singletons. The CDR3 has 15 amino acids. In germline, CDR1 is SEHNR, CDR2 FQNEAQ (reference sequence). Trimming left V 3 bases short and J 8 bases short, with 19 bases between. The gene calls are TRBV7-9 and TRBJ1-2; D remains unclear. The sample in question was CD4+ T cells from peripheral blood mononuclear cells, obtained in the second trimester of pregnancy. The sequence derives from a female donor in good health, enrolled as a control in a pregnancy study. The CDR3 DNA reads TGTGCCAGCAGCTTCCTTGAGCCCGCTCCTCGGGGCTACACCTTC. Its translation is CASSFLEPAPRGYTF.